This T cell receptor (beta chain) was captured in a study of a mutant IDH1 vaccine in newly diagnosed glioma. Comments on this clone: The antigen remains unidentified.

Generated by immunoSEQ multiplex PCR, the TCRdb table keeps only in-frame clones and is missing some. The sample lists tens of thousands of clones, 75% to 90% seen once, with approximately 5.9% in the top ten. V lost 3 bases to trimming and J lost 11 bases; unmatched junction nucleotides: 6. The germline gives CDR1 DFQATT, CDR2 SNEGSKA (reference sequence). The CDR3 is made up of 11 amino acids. Stated time point: week 11, during vaccination. Alongside topical imiquimod, each dose of vaccine comprised 300 ug of mutant IDH1 20-mer peptide. The chain recombines TRBV20-1 with TRBJ1-1; 7 bases are shared with TRBD1. This receptor was identified in a man in his fifties with glioma. Sequencing was performed on PBMCs, taken from a glioma patient whose treatment included an IDH1 peptide vaccine. CDR3 sequence: CSASPDRLAFF. DNA of the CDR3: TGCAGTGCTAGTCCGGACAGGTTGGCTTTCTTT.